These T cell receptor beta chains were read from a single sample in a study of T cell responses to AZD1222 COVID-19 vaccine. Some clones are missing from TCRdb's copy, which holds only in-frame ones; the method was immunoSEQ multiplex PCR. Among about 160,000 clones listed, around 90% were seen once. The specimen comprised peripheral blood, sampled 28 days after the second AZD1222 dose. These receptors were obtained from an adult who received the AZD1222 COVID-19 vaccine. Each CDR3 is given with its conserved first and last residue. The D gene is left open where the match is weak. For some rows the clone size is stated as once, few or many, or as a class when expanded; others skip it.

cdr3_nt: TGTGCCAGCAGTTACTCTTCAGGGGACCAAGAGACCCAGTACTTC; cdr3_aa: CASSYSSGDQETQYF; j_call: TRBJ2-5; v_call: TRBV6-5; d_call: NA; clone_size: NA
cdr3_nt: TGTGCCAGCTCACCGACCCCAGCCGGTCCAGAGACCCAGTACTTC; cdr3_aa: CASSPTPAGPETQYF; j_call: TRBJ2-5; v_call: TRBV18; d_call: NA; clone_size: once
cdr3_nt: TGCAGCGTATCCGACAGTACCATTCAGGGTGGCTACACCTTC; cdr3_aa: CSVSDSTIQGGYTF; j_call: TRBJ1-2; v_call: TRBV29-1; d_call: NA; clone_size: NA
cdr3_nt: TGTGCCAGCAGCTTAGACCCCAATCCTCTGAATGAGCAGTTCTTC; cdr3_aa: CASSLDPNPLNEQFF; j_call: TRBJ2-1; v_call: TRBV7-6; d_call: NA; clone_size: NA
cdr3_nt: TGTGCCAGCAGCCCCGTTATGGTGGCTGGCTACACCTTC; cdr3_aa: CASSPVMVAGYTF; j_call: TRBJ1-2; v_call: TRBV7-3; d_call: NA; clone_size: NA
cdr3_nt: TGTGCCAGCAGCGACCCTAGCGGGGGGTCAAACAATGAGCAGTTCTTC; cdr3_aa: CASSDPSGGSNNEQFF; j_call: TRBJ2-1; v_call: TRBV5-4; d_call: TRBD2; clone_size: NA
cdr3_nt: TGTGCCAGCAGCTGGACTAGACTCCGCTATGGCAATGAGCAGTTCTTC; cdr3_aa: CASSWTRLRYGNEQFF; j_call: TRBJ2-1; v_call: TRBV7-2; d_call: TRBD2; clone_size: NA
cdr3_nt: TGTGCCAGCAGCCATGAGGGCCTCACTGAAGCTTTCTTT; cdr3_aa: CASSHEGLTEAFF; j_call: TRBJ1-1; v_call: TRBV3-1/TRBV3-2; d_call: NA; clone_size: NA
cdr3_nt: TGCAGCGTTGTCGGTTCAGAGAACACTGAAGCTTTCTTT; cdr3_aa: CSVVGSENTEAFF; j_call: TRBJ1-1; v_call: TRBV29-1; d_call: NA; clone_size: NA
cdr3_nt: TGTGCCAGCCACCGCCTAGTCTCTGAAGCTTTCTTT; cdr3_aa: CASHRLVSEAFF; j_call: TRBJ1-1; v_call: TRBV18; d_call: NA; clone_size: NA
cdr3_nt: TGTGCCAGCAGCCAAGGGTCTCAATTCACAGATACGCAGTATTTT; cdr3_aa: CASSQGSQFTDTQYF; j_call: TRBJ2-3; v_call: TRBV3-1/TRBV3-2; d_call: NA; clone_size: NA
cdr3_nt: TGTGCCAGCTCACCCGGCCCGAATCCCCATTCACCCCTCCACTTT; cdr3_aa: CASSPGPNPHSPLHF; j_call: TRBJ1-6; v_call: TRBV18; d_call: NA; clone_size: NA
cdr3_nt: TGTGCCAGCAGTGATTGGGACAGGGGCGCAATAGCCGGGGAGCTGTTTTTT; cdr3_aa: CASSDWDRGAIAGELFF; j_call: TRBJ2-2; v_call: TRBV6-1; d_call: TRBD1; clone_size: NA
cdr3_nt: TGTGCCAGCAGCTCCGGGGGGAGCCTTCGGCGGCCTAACGGTGGCTACACCTTC; cdr3_aa: CASSSGGSLRRPNGGYTF; j_call: TRBJ1-2; v_call: TRBV11-2; d_call: NA; clone_size: few
cdr3_nt: TGTGCCAGCAGCGTAAGCGGGAGCTCCTACAATGAGCAGTTCTTC; cdr3_aa: CASSVSGSSYNEQFF; j_call: TRBJ2-1; v_call: TRBV9; d_call: TRBD2; clone_size: NA
cdr3_nt: TGTGCCACGGCACCGGACAGGGGACTTAACTATGGCTACACCTTC; cdr3_aa: CATAPDRGLNYGYTF; j_call: TRBJ1-2; v_call: TRBV2; d_call: TRBD1; clone_size: NA
cdr3_nt: TGTGCCAGCAGCCAAACCTGGGAGACCCAGTACTTC; cdr3_aa: CASSQTWETQYF; j_call: TRBJ2-5; v_call: TRBV14; d_call: NA; clone_size: once
cdr3_nt: TGTGCCAGCAGCTTCCAGGGGCATAGCACAGATACGCAGTATTTT; cdr3_aa: CASSFQGHSTDTQYF; j_call: TRBJ2-3; v_call: TRBV7-9; d_call: NA; clone_size: NA
cdr3_nt: TGTGCCAGCAGTTACGGGGACAGGGGGGGCTCTGGCTACACCTTC; cdr3_aa: CASSYGDRGGSGYTF; j_call: TRBJ1-2; v_call: TRBV6-5; d_call: TRBD1; clone_size: NA
cdr3_nt: TGTGCCAGCAGTGAGGGACACCCTCAAGCCTCTGGAAACACCATATATTTT; cdr3_aa: CASSEGHPQASGNTIYF; j_call: TRBJ1-3; v_call: TRBV6-1; d_call: NA; clone_size: NA
cdr3_nt: TGTGCCAGCAGCATCGTAGGGCGAGGAGGGTCACCCCTCCACTTT; cdr3_aa: CASSIVGRGGSPLHF; j_call: TRBJ1-6; v_call: TRBV3-1/TRBV3-2; d_call: NA; clone_size: NA
cdr3_nt: TGTGCCAGCTCCTCATCTGGGGACGGACCCTACGAGCAGTACTTC; cdr3_aa: CASSSSGDGPYEQYF; j_call: TRBJ2-7; v_call: TRBV10-3; d_call: NA; clone_size: NA
cdr3_nt: TGTGCCAGCAGCGTGGGGGGAAGTTCCGGCACAGATACGCAGTATTTT; cdr3_aa: CASSVGGSSGTDTQYF; j_call: TRBJ2-3; v_call: TRBV9; d_call: NA; clone_size: NA
cdr3_nt: TGTGCCAGCAGCCAAGGAGCCCGGGTCGTTGACAGAAGATATGGCTACACCTTC; cdr3_aa: CASSQGARVVDRRYGYTF; j_call: TRBJ1-2; v_call: TRBV3-1/TRBV3-2; d_call: NA; clone_size: NA
cdr3_nt: TGCGCCAGCAGCTTGGGACTTAACACCGGGGAGCTGTTTTTT; cdr3_aa: CASSLGLNTGELFF; j_call: TRBJ2-2; v_call: TRBV5-1; d_call: NA; clone_size: once
cdr3_nt: TGTGCCAGCAGCTTAGCGGAGGGGCTCCACTATGGCTACACCTTC; cdr3_aa: CASSLAEGLHYGYTF; j_call: TRBJ1-2; v_call: TRBV7-6; d_call: NA; clone_size: NA
cdr3_nt: TGTGCCAGCAGTTACCCGGGACAGCCCTACGAGCAGTACTTC; cdr3_aa: CASSYPGQPYEQYF; j_call: TRBJ2-7; v_call: TRBV6-2/TRBV6-3; d_call: TRBD1; clone_size: once
cdr3_nt: TGTGCCATCAGTGAGTCGGTCTGGAGTGAAGCTTTCTTT; cdr3_aa: CAISESVWSEAFF; j_call: TRBJ1-1; v_call: TRBV10-3; d_call: NA; clone_size: NA
cdr3_nt: TGTGCCAGCAGCTACTTTCAGGGGGCTGAAGCTTTCTTT; cdr3_aa: CASSYFQGAEAFF; j_call: TRBJ1-1; v_call: TRBV7-2; d_call: TRBD1; clone_size: NA
cdr3_nt: TGTGCCAGCAGTCCCTTTTTCGCTAGCGGGGGGGAAGAGACCCAGTACTTC; cdr3_aa: CASSPFFASGGEETQYF; j_call: TRBJ2-5; v_call: TRBV7-2; d_call: TRBD2; clone_size: NA
cdr3_nt: TGTGCCAGCTCACCAAGGACAGGGGCTACCTACGAGCAGTACTTC; cdr3_aa: CASSPRTGATYEQYF; j_call: TRBJ2-7; v_call: TRBV18; d_call: TRBD1; clone_size: NA
cdr3_nt: TGTGCCACCAGCAGGTCAGGGATATATCAGCCCCAGCATTTT; cdr3_aa: CATSRSGIYQPQHF; j_call: TRBJ1-5; v_call: TRBV15; d_call: NA; clone_size: NA
cdr3_nt: TGTGCCAGCAGCAAGCCGGACAGGGGGCGGAGAAATACGCAGTATTTT; cdr3_aa: CASSKPDRGRRNTQYF; j_call: TRBJ2-3; v_call: TRBV21-1; d_call: NA; clone_size: NA
cdr3_nt: TGTGCCAGCAGCTTACAGGCAGGGGGCAATTCACCCCTCCACTTT; cdr3_aa: CASSLQAGGNSPLHF; j_call: TRBJ1-6; v_call: TRBV7-2; d_call: TRBD1; clone_size: NA
cdr3_nt: TGTGCCAGCAGCACCGGGGGGGAGGTTCAGCCCCAGCATTTT; cdr3_aa: CASSTGGEVQPQHF; j_call: TRBJ1-5; v_call: TRBV7-9; d_call: NA; clone_size: NA
cdr3_nt: TGTGCCAGCAGTGAGGGGACCGGACAGGGAGCAGAAAAACTGTTTTTT; cdr3_aa: CASSEGTGQGAEKLFF; j_call: TRBJ1-4; v_call: TRBV6-1; d_call: TRBD1; clone_size: NA
cdr3_nt: TGTGCCAGCAGCTACAATATGGTGAGGTACCTCCACTTT; cdr3_aa: CASSYNMVRYLHF; j_call: TRBJ1-6; v_call: TRBV11-2; d_call: NA; clone_size: NA
cdr3_nt: TGCGCCAGCAGCCCTACTTTGAGGACAGGGGTTAACTATGGCTACACCTTC; cdr3_aa: CASSPTLRTGVNYGYTF; j_call: TRBJ1-2; v_call: TRBV5-1; d_call: TRBD1; clone_size: NA
cdr3_nt: TGTGCCAGCAGTGAAGCCGTTGTTCAGACAGTATACAATGAGCAGTTCTTC; cdr3_aa: CASSEAVVQTVYNEQFF; j_call: TRBJ2-1; v_call: TRBV6-1; d_call: NA; clone_size: once
cdr3_nt: TGTGCCAGCAGCCAAGCTAGAGGGATAAATCAGCCCCAGCATTTT; cdr3_aa: CASSQARGINQPQHF; j_call: TRBJ1-5; v_call: TRBV3-1/TRBV3-2; d_call: NA; clone_size: NA
cdr3_nt: TGTGCCAGCTCCCGGAGTCCAGACAACTCCTACAATGAGCAGTTCTTC; cdr3_aa: CASSRSPDNSYNEQFF; j_call: TRBJ2-1; v_call: TRBV18; d_call: NA; clone_size: NA
cdr3_nt: TGTGCCAGCAGCCCCCCAGGCGGTTCTTCTGGAAACACCATATATTTT; cdr3_aa: CASSPPGGSSGNTIYF; j_call: TRBJ1-3; v_call: TRBV7-9; d_call: NA; clone_size: once
cdr3_nt: TGTGCCTGGAGTTCGATACAGCTCAATCAGCCCCAGCATTTT; cdr3_aa: CAWSSIQLNQPQHF; j_call: TRBJ1-5; v_call: TRBV30; d_call: NA; clone_size: once
cdr3_nt: TGTGCCAGCAGCCGACCGGGACAGGGAGGGAACACCGGGGAGCTGTTTTTT; cdr3_aa: CASSRPGQGGNTGELFF; j_call: TRBJ2-2; v_call: TRBV5-4; d_call: TRBD1; clone_size: NA
cdr3_nt: TGTGCCAGCGGGGAACAGTCGGCTAATGAAAAACTGTTTTTT; cdr3_aa: CASGEQSANEKLFF; j_call: TRBJ1-4; v_call: TRBV2; d_call: NA; clone_size: few
cdr3_nt: TGTGCCAGCAGCTTTGGACAGGGAGGTCAGCCCCAGCATTTT; cdr3_aa: CASSFGQGGQPQHF; j_call: TRBJ1-5; v_call: TRBV5-6; d_call: TRBD1; clone_size: NA
cdr3_nt: TGCGCCAGTCATTCAGGGGCCCGCCCCGCGGGCTCCTACAATGAGCAGTTCTTC; cdr3_aa: CASHSGARPAGSYNEQFF; j_call: TRBJ2-1; v_call: TRBV5-1; d_call: NA; clone_size: NA
cdr3_nt: TGCGCCAGCACCGAGGGACAGAACTCTTACAATGAGCAGTTCTTC; cdr3_aa: CASTEGQNSYNEQFF; j_call: TRBJ2-1; v_call: TRBV10-1; d_call: TRBD1; clone_size: NA
cdr3_nt: TGTGCCAGCTCACTCAGGACAGGGGGCGCGGAATCACCCCTCCACTTT; cdr3_aa: CASSLRTGGAESPLHF; j_call: TRBJ1-6; v_call: TRBV18; d_call: TRBD1; clone_size: NA
cdr3_nt: TGTGCCAGCAGCCAAGGGGCCGATGAAGCTTTCTTT; cdr3_aa: CASSQGADEAFF; j_call: TRBJ1-1; v_call: TRBV4-2; d_call: NA; clone_size: once